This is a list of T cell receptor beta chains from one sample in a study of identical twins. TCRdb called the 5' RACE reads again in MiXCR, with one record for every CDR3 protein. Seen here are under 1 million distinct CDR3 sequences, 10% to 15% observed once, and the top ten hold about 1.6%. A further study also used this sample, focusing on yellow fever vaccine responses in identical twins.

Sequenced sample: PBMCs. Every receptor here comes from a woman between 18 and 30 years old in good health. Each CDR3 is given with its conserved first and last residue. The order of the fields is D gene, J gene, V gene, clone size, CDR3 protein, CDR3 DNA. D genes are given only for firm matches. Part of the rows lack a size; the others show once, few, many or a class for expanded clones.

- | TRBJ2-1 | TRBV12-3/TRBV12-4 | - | CASSFRDRVRNEQFF | TGTGCCAGCAGTTTTAGGGACCGGGTTCGGAATGAGCAGTTCTTC
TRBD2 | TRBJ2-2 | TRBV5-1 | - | CASSLEAGGTGELFF | TGCGCCAGCAGCTTGGAAGCGGGAGGTACCGGGGAGCTGTTTTTT
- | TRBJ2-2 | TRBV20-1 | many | CSARDQAAVGELFF | TGCAGTGCTAGAGATCAAGCGGCGGTCGGGGAGCTGTTTTTT
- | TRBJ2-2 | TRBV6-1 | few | CASNSGRMNTGELFF | TGTGCCAGCAATAGTGGGCGGATGAACACCGGGGAGCTGTTTTTT
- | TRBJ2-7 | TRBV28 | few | CASIGEGEQYF | TGTGCCAGCATTGGTGAGGGCGAGCAGTACTTC
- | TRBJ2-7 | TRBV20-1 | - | CSARGGLYEQYF | TGCAGTGCTAGAGGTGGACTTTACGAGCAGTACTTC
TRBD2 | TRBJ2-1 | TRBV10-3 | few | CAISDVTSGRGNEQFF | TGTGCCATCAGTGACGTGACTAGCGGGAGAGGAAATGAGCAGTTCTTC
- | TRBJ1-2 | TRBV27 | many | CASSFVSGGSYGYTF | TGTGCCAGCAGTTTTGTTAGCGGAGGATCCTATGGCTACACCTTC
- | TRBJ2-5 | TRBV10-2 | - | CASSESTYWAGSNSGTQYF | TGCGCCAGCAGTGAGTCGACCTACTGGGCAGGGAGTAATTCCGGGACCCAGTACTTC
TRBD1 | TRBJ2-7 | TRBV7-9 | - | CASIGTGVYEQYF | TGTGCCAGCATCGGGACAGGGGTATACGAGCAGTACTTC
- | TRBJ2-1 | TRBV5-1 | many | CASSLGWGMQYNEQFF | TGCGCCAGCAGCTTGGGTTGGGGCATGCAATACAATGAGCAGTTCTTC
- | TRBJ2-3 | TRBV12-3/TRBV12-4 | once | CTSSLTVEGAAPDTQYF | TGTACCAGCAGTTTAACGGTTGAGGGCGCGGCGCCAGATACGCAGTATTTT
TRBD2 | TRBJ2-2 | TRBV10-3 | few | CAISETSGRENGELFF | TGTGCCATCAGTGAGACTAGCGGGAGGGAAAACGGGGAGCTGTTTTTT
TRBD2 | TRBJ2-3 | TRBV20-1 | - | CSASGEGLGDTQYF | TGCAGTGCTAGTGGGGAGGGCCTCGGAGATACGCAGTATTTT
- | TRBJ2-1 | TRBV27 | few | CASRRSGYEQFF | TGTGCCAGCAGACGCTCCGGCTATGAGCAGTTCTTC
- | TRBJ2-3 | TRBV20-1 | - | CSASVGLTDTQYF | TGCAGTGCTAGTGTGGGGCTCACAGATACGCAGTATTTT
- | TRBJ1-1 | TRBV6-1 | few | CASMSQGFVPEAFF | TGTGCCAGCATGTCCCAGGGGTTCGTCCCTGAAGCTTTCTTT
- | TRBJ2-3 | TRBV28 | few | CASSRGDRTDTQYF | TGTGCCAGCAGTCGCGGGGACCGCACAGATACGCAGTATTTT
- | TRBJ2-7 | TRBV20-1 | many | CSARGPSSYEQYF | TGCAGTGCTAGAGGCCCGAGCTCCTACGAGCAGTACTTC
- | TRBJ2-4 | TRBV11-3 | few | CASSLGDSLQYF | TGTGCCAGCAGCTTGGGGGACTCCCTTCAGTACTTC
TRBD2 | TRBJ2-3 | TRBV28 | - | CASSLMAGGADTQYF | TGTGCCAGCAGTTTAATGGCGGGGGGGGCAGATACGCAGTATTTT
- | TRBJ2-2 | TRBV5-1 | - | CASSLNGYTGELFF | TGCGCCAGCAGCTTGAACGGCTACACCGGGGAGCTGTTTTTT
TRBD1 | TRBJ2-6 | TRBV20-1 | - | CSALGDRGPGANVLTF | TGCAGTGCCCTGGGGGACAGGGGGCCCGGGGCCAACGTCCTGACTTTC
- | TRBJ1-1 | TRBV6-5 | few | CASNWRTLNTEAFF | TGTGCCAGCAATTGGCGGACACTGAACACTGAAGCTTTCTTT
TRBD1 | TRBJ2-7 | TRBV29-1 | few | CSASQGVSSYEQYF | TGCAGCGCTTCACAGGGGGTGAGCTCCTACGAGCAGTACTTC
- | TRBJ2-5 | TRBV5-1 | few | CASSLPAGDTETQYF | TGCGCCAGCAGCTTGCCGGCAGGGGACACGGAGACCCAGTACTTC
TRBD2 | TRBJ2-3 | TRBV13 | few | CASSPGLAGGPDTQYF | TGTGCCAGCAGCCCAGGACTAGCGGGAGGGCCAGATACGCAGTATTTT
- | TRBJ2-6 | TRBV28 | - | CASSLFPGRLSGANVLTF | TGTGCCAGCAGTTTATTCCCCGGACGCCTCTCTGGGGCCAACGTCCTGACTTTC
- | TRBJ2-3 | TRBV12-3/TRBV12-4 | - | CASSFSLAKGTDTQYF | TGTGCCAGCAGTTTCTCTCTTGCTAAGGGCACAGATACGCAGTATTTT
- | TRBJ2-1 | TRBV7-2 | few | CASSLVLKEFF | TGTGCCAGCAGCTTAGTTCTGAAGGAGTTCTTC
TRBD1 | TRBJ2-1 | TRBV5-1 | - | CASRSGTGGNEQFF | TGCGCCAGCCGCTCCGGGACAGGGGGAAATGAGCAGTTCTTC
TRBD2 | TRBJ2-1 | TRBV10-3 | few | CAISLATSGSPTGSYNEQFF | TGTGCCATCAGCTTAGCGACTAGCGGGAGTCCGACGGGCTCCTACAATGAGCAGTTCTTC
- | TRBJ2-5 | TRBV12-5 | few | CASGLVEETQYF | TGTGCTAGTGGTTTGGTCGAAGAGACCCAGTACTTC
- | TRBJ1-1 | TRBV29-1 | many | CSALPGSPEAFF | TGCAGCGCTCTTCCGGGTTCCCCTGAAGCTTTCTTT
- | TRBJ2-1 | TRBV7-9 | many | CASSLAEFNEQFF | TGTGCCAGCAGCTTAGCGGAGTTCAATGAGCAGTTCTTC
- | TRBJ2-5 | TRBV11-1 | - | CASSPRRVGGETQYF | TGTGCCAGCAGCCCCAGAAGAGTCGGTGGAGAGACCCAGTACTTC
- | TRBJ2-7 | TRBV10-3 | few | CAISGSGPSYEQYF | TGTGCCATCAGTGGCTCTGGACCAAGCTACGAGCAGTACTTC
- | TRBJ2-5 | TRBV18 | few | CASSPPARKQETQYF | TGTGCCAGCTCACCACCGGCCAGGAAACAAGAGACCCAGTACTTC
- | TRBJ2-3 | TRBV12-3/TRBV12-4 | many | CASSLDATGYTQYF | TGTGCCAGCAGTTTAGACGCCACGGGGTATACGCAGTATTTT
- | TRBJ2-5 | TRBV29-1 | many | CSERRGFGETQYF | TGCAGCGAAAGGAGGGGGTTTGGAGAGACCCAGTACTTC
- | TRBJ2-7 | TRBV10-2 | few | CASTLVGGHWPGEQYF | TGCGCCTCCACCCTAGTAGGGGGGCATTGGCCTGGAGAGCAGTACTTC
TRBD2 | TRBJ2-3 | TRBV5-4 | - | CASSFTSGSDTQYF | TGTGCCAGCAGCTTCACTAGCGGGAGTGATACGCAGTATTTT
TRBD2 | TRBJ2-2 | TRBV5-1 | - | CASSLPGLAGGNTGELFF | TGCGCCAGCAGCTTGCCCGGACTAGCGGGGGGGAACACCGGGGAGCTGTTTTTT
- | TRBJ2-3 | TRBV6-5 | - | CASSYWSQTDTQYF | TGTGCCAGCAGTTACTGGTCCCAGACAGATACGCAGTATTTT
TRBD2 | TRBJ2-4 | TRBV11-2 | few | CASSLTSGDLAKNIQYF | TGTGCCAGCAGCTTAACTAGCGGGGATTTAGCCAAAAACATTCAGTACTTC
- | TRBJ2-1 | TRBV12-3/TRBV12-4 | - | CASSFSFPYNEQFF | TGTGCCAGCAGTTTTAGCTTCCCCTACAATGAGCAGTTCTTC
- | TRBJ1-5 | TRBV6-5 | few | CASSYDRRAEQPQHF | TGTGCCAGCAGTTACGATAGGAGGGCGGAACAGCCCCAGCATTTT
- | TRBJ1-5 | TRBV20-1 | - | CSASGHDMNQPQHF | TGCAGTGCGTCGGGACACGATATGAATCAGCCCCAGCATTTT
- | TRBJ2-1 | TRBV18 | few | CASSAREIGNEQFF | TGTGCCAGCTCAGCACGGGAGATCGGCAATGAGCAGTTCTTC
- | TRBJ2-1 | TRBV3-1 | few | CASSQDGGRERDNEQFF | TGTGCCAGCAGCCAAGACGGGGGGCGGGAGCGGGACAATGAGCAGTTCTTC
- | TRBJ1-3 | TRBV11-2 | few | CASSSIRGDLSSGNTIYF | TGTGCCAGCAGCTCGATAAGGGGGGACTTGTCGTCTGGAAACACCATATATTTT
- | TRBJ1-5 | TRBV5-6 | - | CASSPRDSFNQPQHF | TGTGCCAGCAGCCCCCGGGATTCTTTTAATCAGCCCCAGCATTTT
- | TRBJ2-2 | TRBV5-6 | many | CASSLEPRPTLNTGELFF | TGTGCCAGCAGCTTGGAGCCCCGCCCCACGCTAAACACCGGGGAGCTGTTTTTT
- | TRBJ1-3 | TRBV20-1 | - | CSAEKGPGNTIYF | TGCAGTGCTGAAAAAGGTCCTGGAAACACCATATATTTT
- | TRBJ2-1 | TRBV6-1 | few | CASSTHQGFVDNEQFF | TGTGCCAGCAGCACCCATCAGGGTTTCGTCGACAATGAGCAGTTCTTC
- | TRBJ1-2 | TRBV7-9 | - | CASSSARHGYTF | TGTGCCAGCAGCTCCGCGAGACACGGCTACACCTTC
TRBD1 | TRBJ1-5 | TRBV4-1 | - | CASSQVAGGGPQHF | TGCGCCAGCAGCCAAGTGGCAGGGGGCGGGCCCCAGCATTTT